This T cell receptor beta chain was documented in a study of PD-1 and CTLA-4 blockade in melanoma. V shed 4 bases and J shed 5 bases, with 6 bases lying between them. Germline CDR1 and CDR2: SGHKS and YYEKEE (reference sequence). This CDR3 region has 12 residues. Assay used: immunoSEQ multiplex PCR; TCRdb lists only in-frame clones, some missing. Of 25,000 to 35,000 clones listed, approximately 89% are singletons. This receptor was identified in a human donor with melanoma. This chain links TRBV5-5 with TRBJ2-2, with unresolved D. This sample comprised CD8+ T cells from peripheral blood, obtained from a patient given anti-PD-1 treatment. The CDR3 nucleotides read TGTGCCAGCAGCCCCTGGACCGGGGAGCTGTTTTTT. Amino acids: CASSPWTGELFF.